Shown below are 32 T cell receptor beta chains from a single sample sequenced in a study of T cells expressing NK-cell markers. TCRdb re-called the 5' RACE reads and shows each CDR3 protein once, DNA omitted. The table lists roughly 300,000 distinct CDR3 sequences, with 4% to 5% in the top ten. The material sequenced was blood T cells: a sorted CD56 or NKG2C T cell subset, CD4+ or CD8+ T cells, or bulk PBMC T cells (not recorded which). The receptors originated from a woman aged 18 to 69 in good health.

The chain employs TRBV12-3 or TRBV12-4 and TRBJ2-2; there is no DNA to check the TCRdb D call of TRBD2. The CDR3 contains 14 residues. The CDR3 sequence: CASSGDGNTGELFF.

The rearrangement joins TRBV4-2 to TRBJ2-1; TCRdb designates TRBD2, a call that cannot be tested without DNA. Germline V gene lookup returns CDR1 LGHNA and CDR2 YNFKEQ. This CDR3 comprises 15 residues. The CDR3 sequence: CASSQEVRPTDEQFF.

The chain joins TRBV12-3 or TRBV12-4 to TRBJ2-3; TCRdb's assignment of TRBD1 cannot be checked, as there is no DNA. CDR3 length: 15 residues. This CDR3 reads CASLLRDRPTDTQYF.

This chain joins TRBV7-2 and TRBJ1-2; no DNA is available, so the TRBD1 call from TCRdb remains unchecked. The CDR3 length is 14 residues. Germline V gene lookup returns CDR1 SGHTA and CDR2 FQGNSA. CDR3 sequence: CASSRDRSYYGYTF.

The rearrangement joins TRBV20-1 to TRBJ1-1; the D gene TCRdb calls, TRBD1, cannot be checked with no DNA. Germline values: CDR1 DFQATT, CDR2 SNEGSKA (reference sequence). This CDR3 is 12 amino acids long. CDR3 loop: CSASRVSTEAFF.

The V call is TRBV20-1, the J call TRBJ1-2; as DNA is missing, the TRBD1 call by TCRdb cannot be tested. Per the germline V gene, CDR1 is DFQATT and CDR2 is SNEGSKA (reference sequence). This CDR3 spans 14 amino acids. The CDR3 loop reads CSAVPPGQADGYTF.

This chain uses TRBV7-2 with TRBJ1-2; checking the TCRdb D call of TRBD1 is not possible without DNA. Germline V gene lookup returns CDR1 SGHTA and CDR2 FQGNSA. CDR3 length: 16 amino acids. The CDR3 spells CASSSLSGEVRYGYTF. Complete variable domain (other parts from reference TRBV7-2 and TRBJ1-2): GAGVSQSPSNKVTEKGKDVELRCDPISGHTALYWYRQSLGQGLEFLIYFQGNSAPDKSGLPSDRFSAERTGGSVSTLTIQRTQQEDSAVYLCASSSLSGEVRYGYTFGSGTRLTVV.

The rearrangement joins TRBV10-1 to TRBJ2-5; TCRdb's D call of TRBD1 is untestable without DNA. The CDR3 length is 16 residues. Germline lookup yields CDR1 WNHNN and CDR2 SYGVQD (reference sequence). Here the CDR3 reads CASSDISGGSQETQYF.

The J gene is TRBJ2-5, the V gene TRBV20-1; TCRdb calls TRBD2, which cannot be checked without DNA. Germline V gene lookup returns CDR1 DFQATT and CDR2 SNEGSKA (reference sequence). The CDR3 sequence is 14 residues long. The CDR3 spells CSALTSGFTGTQYF.

V is TRBV7-2 and J is TRBJ2-7; the TRBD2 assignment by TCRdb is unverifiable without DNA. Germline V gene data show CDR1 as SGHTA and CDR2 as FQGNSA. The CDR3 runs to 14 residues. CDR3 sequence: CASSVLAESYEQYF.

The chain combines TRBV28 with TRBJ2-2. CDR1 is MDHEN, CDR2 SYDVKM, per germline. The CDR3 totals 15 residues. This CDR3 reads CASTAGVAGTGELFF.

The chain uses TRBV6-1 and TRBJ2-2; checking the TCRdb D call of TRBD2 is not possible without DNA. This CDR3 contains 14 residues. Germline lookup yields CDR1 MNHNS and CDR2 SASEGT. Here the CDR3 reads CASTRLGGTGELFF.

The chain carries TRBV20-1 and TRBJ1-4. This CDR3 region has 13 residues. Germline V gene data show CDR1 as DFQATT and CDR2 as SNEGSKA (reference sequence). The CDR3 protein is CSAGRRSEEKLFF.

The J gene is TRBJ1-5, the V gene TRBV27; the D gene TCRdb calls, TRBD1, cannot be checked with no DNA. The length of the CDR3 is 13 residues. CDR1 MNHEY and CDR2 SMNVEV come from the germline V gene (reference sequence). The CDR3 sequence is CASSPGSLWPQHF.

This chain links TRBV12-3 or TRBV12-4 with TRBJ2-1. The CDR3 sequence is 12 residues long. Here the CDR3 reads CASISSYNEQFF.

V and J are TRBV14 and TRBJ2-7. Germline V gene lookup returns CDR1 SGHDN and CDR2 FVKESK. This CDR3 is built from 16 residues. This chain's CDR3 is CASSPVLSGRAYEQYF. The whole variable domain, remainder taken from reference TRBV14 and TRBJ2-7, is EAGVTQFPSHSVIEKGQTVTLRCDPISGHDNLYWYRRVMGKEIKFLLHFVKESKQDESGMPNNRFLAERTGGTYSTLKVQPAELEDSGVYFCASSPVLSGRAYEQYFGPGTRLTVT.

V usage is TRBV20-1 and J usage is TRBJ1-6; the D call from TCRdb, TRBD1, cannot be confirmed without DNA. The CDR3 consists of 12 residues. Germline V lookup: CDR1 DFQATT, CDR2 SNEGSKA (reference sequence). The chain's CDR3 is CSAPPGGSPLHF.

This chain's CDR3 is CASSLDSGVENTEAFF. The rearrangement links TRBV5-5 to TRBJ1-1. Germline CDR1 is SGHKS and CDR2 is YYEKEE (reference sequence). The CDR3 sequence is 16 residues long.

The genes are TRBV27 and TRBJ2-5; the TRBD1 assignment by TCRdb is unverifiable without DNA. CDR1 and CDR2 (germline): MNHEY, SMNVEV (reference sequence). The CDR3 is 14 amino acids. The CDR3 protein is CTSSPRERVETQYF.

This sequence joins TRBV9 and TRBJ2-1; lacking DNA, the TRBD1 call made by TCRdb goes unchecked. The CDR3 length is 16 residues. Germline CDR1 is SGDLS and CDR2 is YYNGEE. The CDR3 loop reads CASSRDRDTPSGEQFF.

This chain links TRBV11-2 with TRBJ2-2; TCRdb selects TRBD1, and the lack of DNA leaves this call unchecked. Germline assignment: CDR1 SGHAT and CDR2 FQNNGV. This CDR3 has 14 amino acids. The chain's CDR3 is CASSSGGTTGELFF.

The chain couples TRBV12-3 or TRBV12-4 to TRBJ1-1; the TRBD1 assignment by TCRdb is unverifiable without DNA. The CDR3 loop spans 18 amino acids. CDR3 region: CASSDATGTGVMNTEAFF.

This sequence joins TRBV20-1 and TRBJ1-3. The CDR3 has 13 amino acids. Germline assignment: CDR1 DFQATT and CDR2 SNEGSKA (reference sequence). CDR3 protein: CSASYGRGNTIYF.

The chain employs TRBV5-1 and TRBJ2-1; TCRdb reports TRBD2, a call that lacks DNA to check it against. The CDR3 is 17 amino acids. Germline V gene sequence: CDR1 SGHRS, CDR2 YFSETQ. The chain's CDR3 is CASSLAWRGSSYNEQFF.

The V call is TRBV18, the J call TRBJ1-1; no DNA is available, so the TRBD1 call from TCRdb remains unchecked. The CDR3 is made up of 15 amino acids. Germline lookup yields CDR1 KGHSH and CDR2 LQKENI. CDR3 in amino acids: CASSPRTVQNTEAFF.

The gene calls are TRBV20-1 and TRBJ2-7; the TCRdb call, TRBD1, lacks DNA for checking. The CDR3 sequence is 13 residues long. Per the germline V gene, CDR1 is DFQATT and CDR2 is SNEGSKA (reference sequence). The CDR3: CSVPTGGPYEQYF.

The chain has TRBV28 and TRBJ1-1. The CDR3 has 15 residues. Germline V lookup: CDR1 MDHEN, CDR2 SYDVKM. The chain's CDR3 is CASSLAGGGTGEAFF.

This chain uses TRBV7-9 with TRBJ2-2; TCRdb's D gene call, TRBD1, goes unchecked for lack of DNA. The CDR3 has 16 amino acids. The V gene's germline CDR1 is SEHNR and CDR2 FQNEAQ (reference sequence). This chain's CDR3 is CASSRRGTQETGELFF.

CDR3 in amino acids: CASSQGSGGGVDTQYF. V gene TRBV4-3 combines with J gene TRBJ2-3; TCRdb gives TRBD2 as the D gene, but with no DNA this cannot be confirmed. The CDR3 extends over 16 amino acids. Germline loops: CDR1 LGHNA, CDR2 YSLEER.

V and J are TRBV20-1 and TRBJ2-1; TCRdb reports TRBD2, a call that lacks DNA to check it against. The CDR3 runs to 14 residues. Germline-derived CDR1 and CDR2 are DFQATT and SNEGSKA (reference sequence). CDR3 residues: CSARDASGGNEQFF.

The V gene is TRBV3-1, the J gene TRBJ2-7; no DNA is available, so the TRBD2 call from TCRdb remains unchecked. CDR1 LGHDT and CDR2 YNNKEL come from the germline V gene (reference sequence). The CDR3 spans 15 residues. The CDR3 reads CASSLEPGLVYEQYF.

The rearrangement links TRBV7-2 to TRBJ1-1. The V gene's germline CDR1 is SGHTA and CDR2 FQGNSA. The CDR3 covers 14 residues. This chain's CDR3 is CASSPLRQNTEAFF.